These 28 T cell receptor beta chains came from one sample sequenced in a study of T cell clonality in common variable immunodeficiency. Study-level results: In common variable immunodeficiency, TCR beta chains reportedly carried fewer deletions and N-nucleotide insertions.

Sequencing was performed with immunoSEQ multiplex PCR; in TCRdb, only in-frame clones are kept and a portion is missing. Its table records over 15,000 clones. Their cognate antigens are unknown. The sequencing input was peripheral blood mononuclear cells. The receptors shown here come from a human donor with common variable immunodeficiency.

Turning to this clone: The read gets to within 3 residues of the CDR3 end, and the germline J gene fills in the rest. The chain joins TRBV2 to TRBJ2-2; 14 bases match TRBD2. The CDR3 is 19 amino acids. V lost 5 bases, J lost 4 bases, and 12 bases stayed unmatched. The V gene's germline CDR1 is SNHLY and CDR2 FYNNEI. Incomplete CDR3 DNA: TGTGCCAGCAGTTCCGGGACTAGCGGGAGAGAGGGTCGCACCGGGGAG. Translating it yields CASSSGTSGREGRTGE. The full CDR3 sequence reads CASSSGTSGREGRTGELFF. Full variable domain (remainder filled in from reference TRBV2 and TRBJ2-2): EPEVTQTPSHQVTQMGQEVILRCVPISNHLYFYWYRQILGQKVEFLVSFYNNEISEKSEIFDDQFSVERPDGSNFTLKIRSTKLEDSAMYFCASSSGTSGREGRTGELFFGEGSRLTVL.

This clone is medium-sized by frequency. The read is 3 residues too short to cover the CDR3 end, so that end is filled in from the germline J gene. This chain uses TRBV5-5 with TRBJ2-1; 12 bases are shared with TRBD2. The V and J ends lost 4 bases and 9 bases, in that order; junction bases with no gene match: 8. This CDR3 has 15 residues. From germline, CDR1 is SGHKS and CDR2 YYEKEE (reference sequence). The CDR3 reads CASSTGLAGFSEQFF. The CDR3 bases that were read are TGTGCCAGCAGCACTGGACTAGCGGGATTCTCTGAG. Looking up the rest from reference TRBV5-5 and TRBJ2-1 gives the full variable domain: DAGVTQSPTHLIKTRGQQVTLRCSPISGHKSVSWYQQVLGQGPQFIFQYYEKEERGRGNFPDRFSARQFPNYSSELNVNALLLGDSALYLCASSTGLAGFSEQFFGPGTRLTVL.

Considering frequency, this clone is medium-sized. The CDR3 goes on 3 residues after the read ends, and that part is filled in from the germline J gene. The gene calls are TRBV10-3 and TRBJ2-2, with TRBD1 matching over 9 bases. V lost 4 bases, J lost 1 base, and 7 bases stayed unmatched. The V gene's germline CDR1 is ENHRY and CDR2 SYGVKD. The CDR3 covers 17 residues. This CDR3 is CAISAGTGGRNTGELFF. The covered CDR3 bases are TGTGCCATCAGTGCCGGTACAGGGGGCAGGAACACCGGGGAG.

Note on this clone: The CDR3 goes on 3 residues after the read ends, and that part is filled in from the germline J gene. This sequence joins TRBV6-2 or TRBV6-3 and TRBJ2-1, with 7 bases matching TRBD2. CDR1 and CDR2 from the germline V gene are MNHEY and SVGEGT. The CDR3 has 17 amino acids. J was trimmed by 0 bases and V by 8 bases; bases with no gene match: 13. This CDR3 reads CASGPQLALSSYNEQFF. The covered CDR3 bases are TGTGCCAGCGGACCGCAACTAGCGTTGAGCTCCTACAATGAG.

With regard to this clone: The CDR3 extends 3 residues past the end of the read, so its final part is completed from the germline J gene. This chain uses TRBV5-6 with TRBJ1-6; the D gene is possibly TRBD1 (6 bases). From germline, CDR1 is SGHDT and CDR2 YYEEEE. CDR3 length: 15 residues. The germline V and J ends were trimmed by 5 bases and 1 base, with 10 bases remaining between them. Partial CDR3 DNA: TGTGCCAGCAGATACAGGGCTTCCTATAATTCACCC. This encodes CASRYRASYNSP. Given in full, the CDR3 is CASRYRASYNSPLHF.

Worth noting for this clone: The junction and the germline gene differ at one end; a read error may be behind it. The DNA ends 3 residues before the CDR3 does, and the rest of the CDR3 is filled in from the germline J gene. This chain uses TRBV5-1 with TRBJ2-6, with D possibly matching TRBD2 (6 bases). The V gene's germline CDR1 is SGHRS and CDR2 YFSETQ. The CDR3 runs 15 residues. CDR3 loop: CASSLDVWGDNVLTF. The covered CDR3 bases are TGCGCCAGCAGCTTGGACGTGTGGGGGGACAACGTC.

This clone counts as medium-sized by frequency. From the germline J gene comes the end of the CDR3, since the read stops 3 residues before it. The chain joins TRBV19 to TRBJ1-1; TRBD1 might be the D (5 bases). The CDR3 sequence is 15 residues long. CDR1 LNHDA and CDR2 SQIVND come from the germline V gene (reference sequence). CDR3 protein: CASRILQGGANEAFF. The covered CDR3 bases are TGTGCCAGTAGGATACTACAAGGAGGGGCCAACGAA.

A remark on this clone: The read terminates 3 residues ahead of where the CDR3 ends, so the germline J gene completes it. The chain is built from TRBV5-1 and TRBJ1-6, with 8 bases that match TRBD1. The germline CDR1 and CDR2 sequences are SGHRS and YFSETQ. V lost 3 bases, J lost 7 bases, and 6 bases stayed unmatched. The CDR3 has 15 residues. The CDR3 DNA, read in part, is TGCGCCAGCAGCTCCCGGACAGGGACAAATTCACCC. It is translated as CASSSRTGTNSP. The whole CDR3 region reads CASSSRTGTNSPLHF.

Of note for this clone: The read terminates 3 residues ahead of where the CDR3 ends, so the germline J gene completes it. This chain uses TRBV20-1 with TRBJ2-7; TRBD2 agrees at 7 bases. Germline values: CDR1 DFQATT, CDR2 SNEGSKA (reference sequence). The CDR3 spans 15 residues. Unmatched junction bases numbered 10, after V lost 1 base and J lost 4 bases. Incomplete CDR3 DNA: TGCAGTGCTAGAGGCGGGGGAGGGGAAGTGTACGAG. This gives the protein CSARGGGGEVYE. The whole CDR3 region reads CSARGGGGEVYEQYF.

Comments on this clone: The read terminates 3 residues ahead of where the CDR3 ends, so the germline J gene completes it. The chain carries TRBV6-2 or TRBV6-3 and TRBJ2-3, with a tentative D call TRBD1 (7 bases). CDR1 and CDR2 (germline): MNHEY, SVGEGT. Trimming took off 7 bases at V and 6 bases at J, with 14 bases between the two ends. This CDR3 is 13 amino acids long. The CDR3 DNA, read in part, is TGTGCCAGCACCGACAGGGCGGGGGATACG. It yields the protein CASTDRAGDT. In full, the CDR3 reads CASTDRAGDTQYF.

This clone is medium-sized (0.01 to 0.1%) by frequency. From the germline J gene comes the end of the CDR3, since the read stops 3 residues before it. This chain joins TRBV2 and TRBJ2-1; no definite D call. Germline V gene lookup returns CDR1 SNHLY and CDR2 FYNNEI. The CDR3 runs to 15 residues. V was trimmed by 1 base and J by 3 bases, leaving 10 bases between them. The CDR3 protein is CASSEEGTYYNEQFF. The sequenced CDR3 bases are TGTGCCAGCAGTGAAGAGGGCACCTACTACAATGAG.

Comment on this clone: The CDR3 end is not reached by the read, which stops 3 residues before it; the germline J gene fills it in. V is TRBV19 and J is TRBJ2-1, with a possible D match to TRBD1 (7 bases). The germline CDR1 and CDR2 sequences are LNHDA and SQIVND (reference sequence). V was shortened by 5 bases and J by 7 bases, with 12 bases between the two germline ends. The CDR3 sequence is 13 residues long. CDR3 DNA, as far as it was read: TGTGCCAGTAGTCGGGGGACAGTGAATGAG. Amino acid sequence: CASSRGTVNE. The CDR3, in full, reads CASSRGTVNEQFF.

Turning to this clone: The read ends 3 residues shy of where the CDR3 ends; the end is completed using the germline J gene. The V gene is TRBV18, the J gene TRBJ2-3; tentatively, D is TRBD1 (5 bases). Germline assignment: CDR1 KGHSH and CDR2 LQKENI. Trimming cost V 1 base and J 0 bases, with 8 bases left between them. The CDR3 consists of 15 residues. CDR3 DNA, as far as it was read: TGTGCCAGCTCACCACAGACAGCTAGCACAGATACG. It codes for CASSPQTASTDT. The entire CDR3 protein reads CASSPQTASTDTQYF.

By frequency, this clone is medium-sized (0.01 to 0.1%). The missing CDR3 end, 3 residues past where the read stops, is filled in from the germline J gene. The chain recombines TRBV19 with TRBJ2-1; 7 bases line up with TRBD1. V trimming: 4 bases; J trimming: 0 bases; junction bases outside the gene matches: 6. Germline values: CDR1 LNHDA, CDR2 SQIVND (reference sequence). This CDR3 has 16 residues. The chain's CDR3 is CASSNSGQSSYNEQFF. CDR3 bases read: TGTGCCAGTAGTAATTCGGGACAGAGCTCCTACAATGAG.

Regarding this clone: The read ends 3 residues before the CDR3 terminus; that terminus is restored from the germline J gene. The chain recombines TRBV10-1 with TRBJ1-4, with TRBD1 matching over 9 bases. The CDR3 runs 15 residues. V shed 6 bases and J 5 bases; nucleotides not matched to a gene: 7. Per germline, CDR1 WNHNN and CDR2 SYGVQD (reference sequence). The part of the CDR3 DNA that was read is TGCGCCAGCAGAGCCGGGACAGGGAAAAATGAAAAA. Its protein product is CASRAGTGKNEK. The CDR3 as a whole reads CASRAGTGKNEKLFF.

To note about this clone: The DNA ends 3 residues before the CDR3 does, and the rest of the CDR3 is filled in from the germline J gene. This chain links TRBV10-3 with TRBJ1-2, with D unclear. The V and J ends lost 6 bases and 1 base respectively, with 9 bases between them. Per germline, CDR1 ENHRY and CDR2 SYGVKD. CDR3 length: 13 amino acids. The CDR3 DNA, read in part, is TGTGCCATCAGCTCAGAAAATAACTATGGC. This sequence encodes CAISSENNYG. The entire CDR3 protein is CAISSENNYGYTF.

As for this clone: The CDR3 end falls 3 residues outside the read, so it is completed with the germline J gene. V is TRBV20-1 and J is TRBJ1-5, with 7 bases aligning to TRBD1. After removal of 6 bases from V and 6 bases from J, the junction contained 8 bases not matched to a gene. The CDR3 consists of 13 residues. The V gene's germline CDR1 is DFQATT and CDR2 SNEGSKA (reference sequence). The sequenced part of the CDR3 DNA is TGCAGTGCCACTGCACAGGGGCTTCAGCCC. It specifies CSATAQGLQP. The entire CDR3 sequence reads CSATAQGLQPQHF.

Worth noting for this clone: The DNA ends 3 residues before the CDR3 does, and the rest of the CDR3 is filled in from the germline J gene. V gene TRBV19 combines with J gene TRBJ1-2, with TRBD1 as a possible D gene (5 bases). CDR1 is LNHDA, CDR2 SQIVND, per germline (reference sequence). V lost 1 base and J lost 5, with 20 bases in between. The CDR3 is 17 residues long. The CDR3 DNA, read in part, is TGTGCCAGTAGTATAGCCCACACGGACACCCACGGATATGGC. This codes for CASSIAHTDTHGYG. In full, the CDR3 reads CASSIAHTDTHGYGYTF.

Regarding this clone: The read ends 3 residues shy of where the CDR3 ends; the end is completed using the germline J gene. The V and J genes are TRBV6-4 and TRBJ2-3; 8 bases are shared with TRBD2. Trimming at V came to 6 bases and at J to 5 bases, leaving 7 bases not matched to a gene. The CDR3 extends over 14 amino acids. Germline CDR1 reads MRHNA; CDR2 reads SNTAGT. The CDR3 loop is CASSYGGDLDTQYF. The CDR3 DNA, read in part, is TGTGCCAGCAGCTACGGGGGGGATCTAGATACG.

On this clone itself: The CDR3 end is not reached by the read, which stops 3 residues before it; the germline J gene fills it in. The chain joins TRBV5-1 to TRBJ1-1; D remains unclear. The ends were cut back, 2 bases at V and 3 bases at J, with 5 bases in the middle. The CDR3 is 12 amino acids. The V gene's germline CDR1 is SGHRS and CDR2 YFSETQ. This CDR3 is CASSFGDTEAFF. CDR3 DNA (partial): TGCGCCAGCAGCTTCGGGGACACTGAA.

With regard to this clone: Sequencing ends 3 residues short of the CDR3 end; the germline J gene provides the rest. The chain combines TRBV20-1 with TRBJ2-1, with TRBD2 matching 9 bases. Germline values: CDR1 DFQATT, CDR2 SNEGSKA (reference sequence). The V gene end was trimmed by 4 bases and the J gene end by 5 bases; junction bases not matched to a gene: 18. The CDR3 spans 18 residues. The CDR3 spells CSATTYGGGGRAHNEQFF. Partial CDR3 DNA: TGCAGTGCTACAACCTACGGGGGGGGCGGGAGGGCCCACAATGAG.

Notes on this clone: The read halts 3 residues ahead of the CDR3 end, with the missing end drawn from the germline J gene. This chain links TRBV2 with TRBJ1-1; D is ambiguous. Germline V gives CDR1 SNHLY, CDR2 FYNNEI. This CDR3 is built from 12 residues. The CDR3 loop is CASSERAGMAFF. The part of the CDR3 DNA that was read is TGTGCCAGCAGTGAAAGGGCGGGAATG.

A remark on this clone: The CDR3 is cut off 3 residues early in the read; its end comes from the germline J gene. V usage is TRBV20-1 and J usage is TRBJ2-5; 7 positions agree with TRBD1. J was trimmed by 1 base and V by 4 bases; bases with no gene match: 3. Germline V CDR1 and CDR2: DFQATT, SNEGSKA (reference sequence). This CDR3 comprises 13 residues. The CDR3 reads CSANRGTQETQYF. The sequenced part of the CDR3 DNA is TGCAGTGCTAACAGGGGAACCCAAGAGACC.

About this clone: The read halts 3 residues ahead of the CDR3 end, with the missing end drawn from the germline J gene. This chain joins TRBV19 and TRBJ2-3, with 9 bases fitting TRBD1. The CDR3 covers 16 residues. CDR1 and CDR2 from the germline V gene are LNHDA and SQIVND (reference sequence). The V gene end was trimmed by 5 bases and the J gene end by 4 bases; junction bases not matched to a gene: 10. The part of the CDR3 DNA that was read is TGTGCCAGTAGTCTCCGGGACAGGGCGTTATCAGATACG. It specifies CASSLRDRALSDT. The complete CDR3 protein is CASSLRDRALSDTQYF.

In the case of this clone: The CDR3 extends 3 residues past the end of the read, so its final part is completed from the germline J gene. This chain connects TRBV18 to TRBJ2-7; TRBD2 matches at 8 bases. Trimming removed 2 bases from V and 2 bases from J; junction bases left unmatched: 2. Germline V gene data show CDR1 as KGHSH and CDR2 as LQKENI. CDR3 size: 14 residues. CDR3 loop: CASSPTGLAYEQYF. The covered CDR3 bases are TGTGCCAGCTCACCAACGGGACTAGCCTACGAG.

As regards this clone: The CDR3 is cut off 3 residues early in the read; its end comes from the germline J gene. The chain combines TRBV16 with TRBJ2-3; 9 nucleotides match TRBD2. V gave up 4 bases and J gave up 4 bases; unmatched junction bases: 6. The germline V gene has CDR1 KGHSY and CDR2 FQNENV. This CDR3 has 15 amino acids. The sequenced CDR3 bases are TGTGCCAGCAGCCTCCTAGCGGGATTGGCAGATACG. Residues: CASSLLAGLADT. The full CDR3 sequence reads CASSLLAGLADTQYF.

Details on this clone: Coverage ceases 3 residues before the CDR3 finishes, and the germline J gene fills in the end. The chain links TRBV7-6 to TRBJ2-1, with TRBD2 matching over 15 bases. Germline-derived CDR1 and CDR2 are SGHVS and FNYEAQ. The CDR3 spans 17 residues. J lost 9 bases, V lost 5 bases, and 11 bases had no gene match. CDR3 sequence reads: CASSRPPGLAGGGEQFF. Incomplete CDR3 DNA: TGTGCCAGCAGCCGCCCTCCAGGACTAGCGGGGGGGGGTGAG. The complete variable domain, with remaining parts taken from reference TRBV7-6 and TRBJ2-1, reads GAGVSQSPRYKVTKRGQDVALRCDPISGHVSLYWYRQALGQGPEFLTYFNYEAQQDKSGLPNDRFSAERPEGSISTLTIQRTEQRDSAMYRCASSRPPGLAGGGEQFFGPGTRLTVL.

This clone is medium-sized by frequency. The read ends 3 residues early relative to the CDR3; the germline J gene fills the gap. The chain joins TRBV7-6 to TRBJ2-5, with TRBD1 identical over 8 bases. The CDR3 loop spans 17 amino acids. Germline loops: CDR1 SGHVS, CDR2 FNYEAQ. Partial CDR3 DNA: TGTGCCAGCAGCTTAGCGCCTGGACAGGGCCTCCTCAGTACC. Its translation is CASSLAPGQGLLST. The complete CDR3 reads CASSLAPGQGLLSTQYF.